A single sample gave rise to the 17 T cell receptor beta chains below, sequenced in a study of blood T cells in healthy people across ages. A second roughly 7 to 12 cycle PCR used barcoded and J-beta primers. TCRdb re-analysed the 5' RACE reads in MiXCR, keeping a single row per CDR3 protein. Among roughly 900,000 distinct CDR3 sequences listed, around 30% were seen once. The sample comprised blood. The receptors here all came from a woman older than 75 in good health.

The chain has TRBV27 and TRBJ2-3; D remains ambiguous. Per the germline V gene, CDR1 is MNHEY and CDR2 is SMNVEV (reference sequence). The CDR3 sequence is 14 residues long. The V gene lost 5 bases and the J gene lost 2 bases, with 11 bases spanning the gap. The CDR3 DNA is TGTGCCAGCAGTCGGAAGCCAAACACAGATACGCAGTATTTT. It is translated as CASSRKPNTDTQYF.

This clonotype was observed a handful of times. This chain connects TRBV6-2 or TRBV6-3 to TRBJ1-5; 12 nucleotides line up with TRBD1. Germline V gene sequence: CDR1 MNHEY, CDR2 SVGEGT. V lost 6 bases to trimming and J lost 5 bases; unmatched junction nucleotides: 8. The CDR3 has 16 amino acids. This CDR3 reads CASSNRDRGLDQPQHF. DNA of the CDR3: TGTGCCAGCAGCAACCGGGACAGGGGGCTAGATCAGCCCCAGCATTTT.

The gene calls are TRBV27 and TRBJ2-5, with 7 nucleotides matching TRBD2. Germline CDR1 is MNHEY and CDR2 is SMNVEV (reference sequence). J lost 5 bases, V lost 0 bases, and 6 bases had no gene match. The CDR3 is 15 residues long. The CDR3 DNA is TGTGCCAGCAGTTTATCCCGACTAGCTGGTGAGACCCAGTACTTC. Protein: CASSLSRLAGETQYF.

Worth noting for this clonotype: A read error may be the cause here, since a much bigger clone is one base away. The CDR3 DNA is TGCGTCAGCAGCCAAAGGACAGGGGGCCCCGAGCAGTACTTC. This encodes CVSSQRTGGPEQYF. This sequence joins TRBV4-1 and TRBJ2-5, with 11 bases identical to TRBD1. The J call may be incorrect, as the DNA end agrees better with TRBJ2-7. The CDR3 totals 14 residues. Looked up from germline, CDR1 is MGHRA and CDR2 is YSYEKL.

V is TRBV7-2 and J is TRBJ1-3; D not certain. Germline values: CDR1 SGHTA, CDR2 FQGNSA. Trimming shortened V by 5 bases and J by 0 bases, and 11 bases separated the two germline ends. CDR3 size: 15 residues. This CDR3 is CASSPRRASGNTIYF. The DNA for the CDR3 is TGTGCCAGCAGCCCCCGACGGGCCTCTGGAAACACCATATATTTT. The full variable domain, rest sourced from reference TRBV7-2 and TRBJ1-3, is GAGVSQSPSNKVTEKGKDVELRCDPISGHTALYWYRQSLGQGLEFLIYFQGNSAPDKSGLPSDRFSAERTGGSVSTLTIQRTQQEDSAVYLCASSPRRASGNTIYFGEGSWLTVV.

This clonotype has at least ten counts. The rearrangement joins TRBV5-1 to TRBJ1-1; unclear D gene. The ends were cut back, 0 bases at V and 7 bases at J, with 13 bases in the middle. Germline CDR1 is SGHRS and CDR2 is YFSETQ. There are 14 residues in the CDR3. CDR3 loop: CASSLAMVLDEAFF. CDR3 coding DNA: TGCGCCAGCAGCTTGGCCATGGTGCTCGATGAAGCTTTCTTT.

This clonotype was detected a few times. This chain links TRBV30 with TRBJ1-3; D is possibly TRBD1 (6 bases). Germline CDR1 GTSNPN, CDR2 SVGIG (reference sequence). This CDR3 contains 14 residues. V lost 6 bases and J lost 2, with 14 bases in between. The CDR3 loop is CACRGRRAGNTIYF. CDR3 DNA: TGTGCCTGCCGGGGGCGCCGGGCTGGAAACACCATATATTTT. Based on the CDR3 plus reference TRBV30 and TRBJ1-3, the full variable domain is SQTIHQWPATLVQPVGSPLSLECTVEGTSNPNLYWYRQAAGRGLQLLFYSVGIGQISSEVPQNLSASRPQDRQFILSSKKLLLSDSGFYLCACRGRRAGNTIYFGEGSWLTVV.

This clonotype was detected ten times or more. The genes are TRBV12-3 or TRBV12-4 and TRBJ2-5, with 7 bases fitting TRBD2. This CDR3 comprises 16 residues. V gave up 6 bases and J gave up 7 bases; unmatched junction bases: 17. In nucleotides, the CDR3 is TGTGCCAGCAGCCCCTCAGAAGAGCGGGGATGGTGGACCCAGTACTTC. Protein sequence: CASSPSEERGWWTQYF.

The chain has TRBV11-2 and TRBJ1-1; 8 bases line up with TRBD1. CDR3 length: 16 amino acids. CDR1 is SGHAT, CDR2 FQNNGV, per germline. With 5 bases clipped from V and 4 bases from J, the junction kept 12 bases outside the gene matches. The CDR3 coding sequence is TGTGCCAGCAGCCCCAGACAGGGGAGGTTGGGCACTGAAGCTTTCTTT. The encoded protein is CASSPRQGRLGTEAFF.

The V gene is TRBV12-3 or TRBV12-4, the J gene TRBJ1-1; D possibly corresponds to TRBD1 (5 bases). V was shortened by 2 bases and J by 10 bases, with 8 bases between the two germline ends. The CDR3 consists of 11 residues. CDR3 DNA sequence: TGTGCCAGCAGTTTAATAGGGGTAGCTTTCTTT. This gives the protein CASSLIGVAFF.

The chain joins TRBV2 to TRBJ2-2; D remains unclear. V was shortened by 9 bases and J by 4 bases, with 21 bases between the two germline ends. Germline CDR1 and CDR2: SNHLY and FYNNEI. The CDR3 totals 16 residues. The CDR3 sequence is CARILPWRIITGELFF. The CDR3 bases are TGTGCCAGGATTCTCCCTTGGCGCATAATCACCGGGGAGCTGTTTTTT.

This clonotype was detected many times. The genes are TRBV20-1 and TRBJ2-3, with D possibly matching TRBD2 (6 bases). This CDR3 is built from 14 residues. V was cut by 0 bases and J by 2 bases, with 9 bases left in between. The germline V gene encodes CDR1 DFQATT and CDR2 SNEGSKA (reference sequence). The CDR3 loop is CSARDGTYTDTQYF. Written as DNA, the CDR3 is TGCAGTGCTAGAGATGGGACTTACACAGATACGCAGTATTTT.

This clonotype was counted ten times or more. This chain uses TRBV3-1 with TRBJ2-1; possibly TRBD2 for D (6 bases). The CDR3 contains 15 residues. CDR1 and CDR2 (germline): LGHDT, YNNKEL (reference sequence). Between the trimmed V and J ends, which lost 0 bases and 6 bases, there was a span of 12 bases. The CDR3 loop is CASSQELVSGNEQFF. The CDR3, as DNA: TGTGCCAGCAGCCAAGAATTGGTTAGCGGCAATGAGCAGTTCTTC.

This clonotype was counted at least ten times. The chain couples TRBV12-3 or TRBV12-4 to TRBJ1-5, with unresolved D. V gave up 3 bases and J gave up 4 bases, with 10 bases separating them. The CDR3 contains 14 residues. The CDR3, as DNA: TGTGCCAGCAGTTTTGGAGGCTTAAATCAGCCCCAGCATTTT. Protein sequence: CASSFGGLNQPQHF.

Notes on this clonotype: A junction end diverges from the germline sequence, so it may reflect a read error. The chain links TRBV5-1 to TRBJ1-2; 8 nucleotides line up with TRBD1. This CDR3 has 15 residues. Germline V CDR1 and CDR2: SGHRS, YFSETQ. CDR3 residues: CASSYTSGGAGGCTF. The CDR3 nucleotides read TGCGCCAGCAGCTACACTTCAGGGGGCGCGGGCGGCTGCACCTTC.

For this clonotype: A much larger clone sits a single nucleotide away, making a read error possible. The V and J genes are TRBV6-5 and TRBJ2-7; 9 positions agree with TRBD1. The CDR3 has 13 amino acids. Per germline, CDR1 MNHEY and CDR2 SVGAGI. Here the CDR3 DNA reads TGTGCCAGCAGTTACTCCACAGGGGGCGAGCGGTACTTC. It specifies CASSYSTGGERYF.

A remark on this clonotype: A much more abundant neighbour one base away suggests this may be a read error. This chain joins TRBV7-9 and TRBJ2-3; 7 bases line up with TRBD2. This CDR3 spans 15 amino acids. The J segment lost 2 bases and the V segment lost 5 bases, leaving 7 bases of the junction unmatched. Germline loops: CDR1 SEHNR, CDR2 FQNEAQ (reference sequence). The CDR3 DNA is TGTGCCAGCAGCGACCCGGGGGGAGTCACAGATACGCAGTATTTT. Translation: CASSDPGGVTDTQYF. The whole variable domain, remainder taken from reference TRBV7-9 and TRBJ2-3, is DTGVSQNPRHKITKRGQNVTFRCDPISEHNRLYWYRQTLGQGPEFLTYFQNEAQLEKSRLLSDRFSAERPKGSFSTLEIQRTEQGDSAMYLCASSDPGGVTDTQYFGPGTRLTVL.